One sample yielded the 31 T cell receptor beta chains listed below, sequenced in a study of cytomegalovirus exposure and HLA in healthy donors. In the PCR, 60 Vbeta and 13 Jbeta primers were used. TCRdb's copy holds only in-frame clones and misses some; the assay was immunoSEQ multiplex PCR. The sample contains tens of thousands of clones, approximately 70% of which appear only once. The sequencing sample was made of PBMCs. These receptors were collected from a woman in her fifties or sixties in good health and CMV-seronegative.

The V and J genes are TRBV11-2 and TRBJ2-5; 8 positions match TRBD2. Germline lookup yields CDR1 SGHAT and CDR2 FQNNGV. With V trimmed by 5 bases and J by 11 bases, 4 bases remained unmatched. The CDR3 runs 11 residues. CDR3 sequence (DNA): TGTGCCAGCAGCCCGGGACTAGAGCAGTACTTC. Translating gives CASSPGLEQYF.

The chain has TRBV6-5 and TRBJ2-2, with D possibly matching TRBD1 (6 bases). Trimming removed 6 bases at V and 5 bases at J, with 10 bases between. The germline V gene encodes CDR1 MNHEY and CDR2 SVGAGI. The CDR3 contains 13 residues. The CDR3 DNA reads as TGTGCCAGCAGATCTCAGGGGACCGGGGAGCTGTTTTTT. Protein: CASRSQGTGELFF.

The chain couples TRBV19 to TRBJ2-4; 7 positions match TRBD1. The CDR3 sequence is 14 residues long. The trim removed 7 bases at V and 3 bases at J, leaving 6 bases unmatched. Germline CDR1 reads LNHDA; CDR2 reads SQIVND (reference sequence). The CDR3 loop reads CASNEGADKNIQYF. Here the CDR3 DNA reads TGTGCCAGTAACGAGGGGGCGGACAAAAACATTCAGTACTTC.

The chain recombines TRBV5-4 with TRBJ2-7; a possible D gene is TRBD1 (6 bases). The length of the CDR3 is 13 residues. Trimming removed 4 bases from V and 7 bases from J, with 15 bases in between. The germline CDR1 and CDR2 sequences are SGHNT and YYREEE (reference sequence). CDR3 amino acids: CASSPDSVGEQYF. The CDR3 coding sequence is TGTGCCAGCAGCCCGGACAGCGTGGGGGAGCAGTACTTC.

With respect to this clone: Other nucleotide sequences in the sample specify the same CDR3. The rearrangement joins TRBV18 to TRBJ2-3; unclear D gene. The V gene lost 2 bases and the J gene lost 0 bases, with 3 bases spanning the gap. Germline CDR1 reads KGHSH; CDR2 reads LQKENI. The CDR3 runs 13 residues. CDR3 sequence: CASSPSSTDTQYF. The CDR3 DNA reads as TGTGCCAGCTCACCATCTAGCACAGATACGCAGTATTTT.

This chain connects TRBV5-1 to TRBJ2-7, with 8 bases lining up with TRBD2. Germline CDR1 reads SGHRS; CDR2 reads YFSETQ. V shed 4 bases, J shed 6 bases, and the junction held 15 bases outside the gene matches. The CDR3 totals 16 residues. Here the CDR3 reads CASSLPGGGSQAEQYF. The CDR3 bases are TGCGCCAGCAGCCTCCCCGGGGGGGGCTCTCAAGCCGAGCAGTACTTC. Full variable domain (rest looked up from reference TRBV5-1 and TRBJ2-7): KAGVTQTPRYLIKTRGQQVTLSCSPISGHRSVSWYQQTPGQGLQFLFEYFSETQRNKGNFPGRFSGRQFSNSRSEMNVSTLELGDSALYLCASSLPGGGSQAEQYFGPGTRLTVT.

V usage is TRBV5-1 and J usage is TRBJ2-7, with D possibly being TRBD1 (6 bases). V dropped 8 bases and J dropped 2 bases, with 11 bases sitting between them. Looked up from germline, CDR1 is SGHRS and CDR2 is YFSETQ. The CDR3 totals 12 residues. The CDR3 coding sequence is TGCGCCAGACGACAGGACGCCTACGAGCAGTACTTC. Translated: CARRQDAYEQYF.

The rearrangement joins TRBV7-9 to TRBJ2-3; tentative D call: TRBD1 (6 bases). The CDR3 consists of 15 residues. V shed 5 bases and J shed 1 base, with 13 bases lying between them. CDR1 is SEHNR, CDR2 FQNEAQ, per germline (reference sequence). The CDR3: CASSRNRVGTDTQYF. DNA for the CDR3: TGTGCCAGCAGCCGTAACAGGGTCGGCACAGATACGCAGTATTTT.

This clone has only a few counts. The chain combines TRBV30 with TRBJ1-6; D possibly corresponds to TRBD1 (5 bases). Germline V gene lookup returns CDR1 GTSNPN and CDR2 SVGIG (reference sequence). The CDR3 runs 13 residues. V lost 4 bases, J lost 9 bases, and 13 bases lay in between. The CDR3 loop is CAWTTVMVSPLHF. The DNA of the CDR3 is TGTGCCTGGACGACAGTGATGGTTTCACCCCTCCACTTT.

The chain is built from TRBV25-1 and TRBJ2-7; 7 nucleotides align to TRBD2. The CDR3 consists of 14 residues. Germline V CDR1 and CDR2: MGHDK, SYGVNS. With V trimmed by 2 bases and J by 4 bases, 5 bases remained unmatched. CDR3: CASSEPGGGYEQYF. The CDR3 DNA reads TGTGCCAGCAGTGAACCGGGAGGTGGGTACGAGCAGTACTTC.

This clone occurred a few times. The chain links TRBV7-9 to TRBJ1-1; D gene uncertain. There are 12 residues in the CDR3. Looked up from germline, CDR1 is SEHNR and CDR2 is FQNEAQ (reference sequence). V dropped 8 bases and J dropped 5 bases, with 12 bases sitting between them. The CDR3 loop reads CASSPPGTEAFF. CDR3 bases: TGTGCCAGCTCGCCTCCGGGGACTGAAGCTTTCTTT. The variable domain in full, with the rest retrieved from reference TRBV7-9 and TRBJ1-1, is DTGVSQNPRHKITKRGQNVTFRCDPISEHNRLYWYRQTLGQGPEFLTYFQNEAQLEKSRLLSDRFSAERPKGSFSTLEIQRTEQGDSAMYLCASSPPGTEAFFGQGTRLTVV.

This clone was picked up a small number of times. This sequence joins TRBV5-5 and TRBJ1-6, with 9 bases aligning to TRBD1. Germline V gene sequence: CDR1 SGHKS, CDR2 YYEKEE (reference sequence). This CDR3 is 15 amino acids long. V trimming: 4 bases; J trimming: 10 bases; junction bases outside the gene matches: 9. CDR3 protein: CASSSGQGLASPLHF. The CDR3 coding sequence is TGTGCCAGCAGCAGCGGACAGGGGTTAGCATCACCCCTCCACTTT.

The chain joins TRBV10-3 to TRBJ1-2; 7 bases line up with TRBD1. Germline-derived CDR1 and CDR2 are ENHRY and SYGVKD. V was pared by 0 bases and J by 4 bases, with 8 bases of the junction left unmatched. CDR3 length: 16 amino acids. The CDR3 loop reads CAISESTLTGAYGYTF. In DNA, the CDR3 is TGTGCCATCAGTGAGTCCACCCTCACAGGGGCCTATGGCTACACCTTC.

The chain employs TRBV28 and TRBJ2-7; 8 bases match TRBD2. Germline V gene data show CDR1 as MDHEN and CDR2 as SYDVKM. V gave up 6 bases and J gave up 0 bases; unmatched junction bases: 7. The length of the CDR3 is 15 residues. The CDR3 nucleotides are TGTGCCAGCAGGCTAGCGGGCCTTTCCTCCTACGAGCAGTACTTC. Protein product: CASRLAGLSSYEQYF.

The V call is TRBV4-1, the J call TRBJ2-1; 10 bases align to TRBD2. V dropped 1 base and J dropped 7; count of bases not matched to a gene: 7. Per the germline V gene, CDR1 is MGHRA and CDR2 is YSYEKL. The CDR3 extends over 16 amino acids. The CDR3 DNA reads TGCGCCAGCAGCCAAGGGTTCCAAGCGGGAGGGAATGAGCAGTTCTTC. Amino acid sequence: CASSQGFQAGGNEQFF.

The gene calls are TRBV27 and TRBJ2-3, with 7 bases matching TRBD1. V lost 5 bases and J lost 4; bases outside the gene matches: 6. Germline CDR1 and CDR2: MNHEY and SMNVEV (reference sequence). The CDR3 is made up of 14 amino acids. The CDR3: CASSLTGPPDTQYF. The CDR3 coding sequence is TGTGCCAGCAGTCTGACAGGGCCCCCAGATACGCAGTATTTT.

This clone has only a few counts. This sequence joins TRBV6-6 and TRBJ2-3, with 9 bases identical to TRBD2. Trimming removed 8 bases from V and 8 bases from J; junction bases left unmatched: 11. This CDR3 is built from 14 residues. Germline-derived CDR1 and CDR2 are MNHNY and SVGAGI (reference sequence). The CDR3 region has the DNA TGTGCCAGCTCCCTGCGGGAGGGCCATCGTACGCAGTATTTT. This sequence encodes CASSLREGHRTQYF.

The genes are TRBV19 and TRBJ1-2, with D perhaps matching TRBD1 (5 bases). CDR1 and CDR2 (germline): LNHDA, SQIVND (reference sequence). V lost 8 bases and J 4 bases, leaving 14 bases between the germline ends. The CDR3 length is 13 residues. The chain's CDR3 is CASAPDISYGYTF. CDR3 DNA sequence: TGTGCCAGTGCCCCGGACATCTCCTATGGCTACACCTTC.

This clone was detected once. V is TRBV5-1 and J is TRBJ2-3; possible D gene TRBD1, 6 bases. Trimming cost V 1 base and J 6 bases, with 15 bases left between them. This CDR3 region has 15 residues. CDR1 is SGHRS, CDR2 YFSETQ, per germline. CDR3 coding DNA: TGCGCCAGCAGCTTGCCGCAGGGGCTTAAGGATACGCAGTATTTT. The encoded protein is CASSLPQGLKDTQYF.

The rearrangement joins TRBV11-2 to TRBJ2-7; no clear D. Looked up from germline, CDR1 is SGHAT and CDR2 is FQNNGV. Trimming removed 3 bases from V and 3 bases from J, with 6 bases in between. This CDR3 is built from 12 residues. The DNA of the CDR3 is TGTGCCAGCAGCTTTCAGATCTACGAGCAGTACTTC. Its translation: CASSFQIYEQYF.

The chain combines TRBV7-2 with TRBJ2-5; D call uncertain. This CDR3 spans 11 amino acids. V lost 5 bases and J 5 bases, leaving 6 bases between the germline ends. Germline V gives CDR1 SGHTA, CDR2 FQGNSA. The CDR3 is CASSIGETQYF. In DNA form, the CDR3 reads TGTGCCAGCAGCATCGGGGAGACCCAGTACTTC.

The chain couples TRBV30 to TRBJ2-1, with 12 bases that match TRBD2. Germline CDR1 and CDR2: GTSNPN and SVGIG (reference sequence). J lost 3 bases, V lost 4 bases, and 13 bases had no gene match. This CDR3 comprises 18 residues. The DNA for the CDR3 is TGTGCCTGGATCCGCGGGGGCAGGACTAGCGGGGTCTACAATGAGCAGTTCTTC. Its translation: CAWIRGGRTSGVYNEQFF. The full variable domain, completed using reference TRBV30 and TRBJ2-1, is SQTIHQWPATLVQPVGSPLSLECTVEGTSNPNLYWYRQAAGRGLQLLFYSVGIGQISSEVPQNLSASRPQDRQFILSSKKLLLSDSGFYLCAWIRGGRTSGVYNEQFFGPGTRLTVL.

As regards this clone: The germline gene is not matched at one end of the junction; a read error may be the cause. The rearrangement uses TRBV7-7 and TRBJ2-3, with 8 nucleotides matching TRBD1. Per germline, CDR1 SSHAT and CDR2 FNYEAQ (reference sequence). The CDR3 is made up of 15 amino acids. The CDR3 DNA is TGTGCTAGCAGCTTAGCGCCAGGGGGCGGAGATACGCAGTATTTT. This gives the protein CASSLAPGGGDTQYF.

This clone appeared a few times. The V gene is TRBV30, the J gene TRBJ2-7, with 7 bases aligning to TRBD1. CDR1 and CDR2 from the germline V gene are GTSNPN and SVGIG (reference sequence). The CDR3 sequence is 13 residues long. Germline trimming cut 2 bases from V and 6 bases from J; bases unmatched to any gene: 7. Here the CDR3 reads CAWSRDRRREQYF. The CDR3 DNA reads TGTGCCTGGAGTAGGGACAGAAGGCGCGAGCAGTACTTC. The full variable domain, completed using reference TRBV30 and TRBJ2-7, is SQTIHQWPATLVQPVGSPLSLECTVEGTSNPNLYWYRQAAGRGLQLLFYSVGIGQISSEVPQNLSASRPQDRQFILSSKKLLLSDSGFYLCAWSRDRRREQYFGPGTRLTVT.

This chain links TRBV28 with TRBJ1-6, with TRBD1 identical over 9 bases. In germline, CDR1 is MDHEN, CDR2 SYDVKM. J lost 7 bases, V lost 4 bases, and 8 bases had no gene match. The CDR3 is made up of 16 amino acids. The CDR3 sequence is CASSSTDRGMNSPLHF. The CDR3 region has the DNA TGTGCCAGCAGTTCCACCGACAGGGGGATGAATTCACCCCTCCACTTT.

V is TRBV28 and J is TRBJ2-5, with TRBD2 matching 9 bases. CDR3 length: 16 amino acids. CDR1 is MDHEN, CDR2 SYDVKM, per germline. V trimming: 3 bases; J trimming: 5 bases; junction bases outside the gene matches: 10. The CDR3 nucleotides read TGTGCCAGCAGTTTTGGGACTAGCCTGGGTGATGAGACCCAGTACTTC. Encoded protein: CASSFGTSLGDETQYF.

The chain combines TRBV28 with TRBJ2-3; D possibly corresponds to TRBD2 (6 bases). Germline V gene lookup returns CDR1 MDHEN and CDR2 SYDVKM. The length of the CDR3 is 14 residues. Trimming shortened V by 7 bases and J by 2 bases, and 13 bases separated the two germline ends. This CDR3 is CASIAAGFTDTQYF. The CDR3 coding sequence is TGTGCCAGCATAGCGGCGGGGTTCACAGATACGCAGTATTTT. The entire variable domain, with the rest obtained from reference TRBV28 and TRBJ2-3, is as follows: DVKVTQSSRYLVKRTGEKVFLECVQDMDHENMFWYRQDPGLGLRLIYFSYDVKMKEKGDIPEGYSVSREKKERFSLILESASTNQTSMYLCASIAAGFTDTQYFGPGTRLTVL.

The chain has TRBV4-2 and TRBJ2-1; 10 nucleotides match TRBD2. CDR3 length equals 15 residues. Germline values: CDR1 LGHNA, CDR2 YNFKEQ. The V and J ends lost 4 bases and 8 bases, in that order; junction bases with no gene match: 8. The DNA for the CDR3 is TGTGCCAGCAGCCGCTCCGGGACTAGCGAAGATGAGCAGTTCTTC. This gives the protein CASSRSGTSEDEQFF.

This chain connects TRBV14 to TRBJ1-5, with no clear D. V dropped 3 bases and J dropped 0 bases, with 6 bases sitting between them. The CDR3 runs 14 residues. CDR1 and CDR2 from the germline V gene are SGHDN and FVKESK. The CDR3 bases are TGTGCCAGCAGCCAGAGGGATAGCAATCAGCCCCAGCATTTT. It yields the protein CASSQRDSNQPQHF.

CDR3 nucleotide sequence: TGCGCCAGCAGCGTGGGACAGGGGTCCTCCTATGGCTACACCTTC. Translated: CASSVGQGSSYGYTF. The rearrangement joins TRBV5-1 to TRBJ1-2; TRBD1 agrees at 10 bases. Losses at the gene ends were 4 bases for V and 4 bases for J; bases not matched to a gene: 7. Germline V gene sequence: CDR1 SGHRS, CDR2 YFSETQ. The CDR3 contains 15 residues.

This clone was seen more than once but under ten times. This chain connects TRBV18 to TRBJ1-4, with 7 bases lining up with TRBD1. Germline assignment: CDR1 KGHSH and CDR2 LQKENI. V shed 6 bases and J 8 bases; nucleotides not matched to a gene: 9. This CDR3 is built from 14 residues. The CDR3 loop is CASSQTGTVEKLFF. As DNA, the CDR3 is TGTGCCAGCTCGCAGACAGGGACAGTCGAAAAACTGTTTTTT.